Reported below is one TCR beta chain. Its antigen is still unknown. Produced via immunoSEQ multiplex PCR; TCRdb's table is partial and in-frame only. The sample includes some 64,000 clones, 93% of them seen just once. The data derive from a study of T cells after posttransplantation cyclophosphamide. General study points: Tissue-infiltrating T cells from skin or gut overlapped little with blood T cells. Donor-recipient repertoire similarity was low at 1-2 months, rising over year one.

This CDR3 is 13 amino acids long. V shed 5 bases and J shed 3 bases, with 13 bases lying between them. Germline CDR1 is GTSNPN and CDR2 is SVGIG (reference sequence). J is TRBJ2-5 and V is TRBV30; D may be TRBD2 (6 bases). Sequenced input: PBMCs. This sequence originates from a woman between 25 and 40 years old in good health and a related stem cell transplant donor. CDR3 loop: CAWEKGLKETQYF. The DNA for the CDR3 is TGTGCCTGGGAGAAGGGACTCAAAGAGACCCAGTACTTC.